This T cell receptor beta chain was sequenced during a study of shared clonotypes between healthy human individuals. Whole-study results and caveats: Incomplete sequencing of sorted subsets was indicated by rarefaction despite large depth. The study found lower generation probabilities in non-shared clonotypes than in those shared by all four donors. Shared across a few donors were 4% to 6% of the naive CD4 clonotypes.

Germline V lookup: CDR1 LNHDA, CDR2 SQIVND (reference sequence). The CDR3 runs 15 residues. V was clipped by 4 bases and J by 3 bases; unmatched bases: 9. TCRdb's table, derived via immunoSEQ multiplex PCR, lists solely in-frame clones and lacks some. The data hold about 2.2 million clones, with 90% to 95% observed a single time. Terminally differentiated effector memory CD45RA+ cells were left out of the naive CD8 fraction, which was CD45RO-negative and positively selected for CCR7. All donors were healthy HIV-negative adults lacking recent acute infections or vaccinations. Regarding this clone: Its specificity is not known.

The sequenced sample was naive CD8+ T cells from PBMCs. The V call is TRBV19, the J call TRBJ2-7; the match to TRBD1 covers 7 bases. This receptor was identified in a man aged 18 to 29 in good health. Some clones in this sample may be carry-over from other donors' samples. As DNA, the CDR3 is TGTGCCAGTAGTACCAGACAGGGCCGGGGCTACGAGCAGTACTTC. Translating gives CASSTRQGRGYEQYF.